The source of this T cell receptor (beta chain) is a study of cytomegalovirus exposure and HLA in healthy donors. This clone occurred a few times. This CDR3 contains 14 residues. The germline V gene has CDR1 SGHDT and CDR2 YYEEEE. With 0 bases removed from V and 2 bases from J, the gap between germline ends came to 9 bases. PCR amplification relied on 60 Vbeta primers (plus 13 Jbeta primers). The repertoire was sequenced with immunoSEQ multiplex PCR; TCRdb's copy has only in-frame clones and lacks some. The top ten hold over 1% of the sample, which has roughly 200,000 clones, 8.5% to 10% seen once. Material: PBMCs. This sequence joins TRBV5-6 and TRBJ2-7, with D unresolved. The TCR sequence derives from a woman in her twenties or thirties in good health and CMV-seropositive. For the CDR3, the DNA is TGTGCCAGCAGCTTGGGGCGGCTGGCCTACGAGCAGTACTTC. Translation gives CASSLGRLAYEQYF.